The 10 T cell receptor beta chains listed next were all sequenced from one sample in a study of blood T cell repertoires in COVID-19. Only in-frame clones appear in the TCRdb table, and some are missing; sequencing was by immunoSEQ multiplex PCR. The table has about 80,000 clones, approximately 88% seen once; the top ten hold 6% to 7.5%. The sample taken for sequencing was peripheral blood. Receptors originate from a woman of 80 years or more with acute or convalescent COVID-19.

The rearrangement joins TRBV23-1 to TRBJ1-1; 7 bases agree with TRBD1. TRBV23-1 is placed among ORFs of uncertain function. The CDR3 runs to 16 residues. V was clipped by 5 bases and J by 1 base; unmatched bases: 10. The DNA of the CDR3 is TGCGCCAGCAGTAAAGACAGGGCGGGACAGAACACTGAAGCTTTCTTT. Its protein product is CASSKDRAGQNTEAFF.

V usage is TRBV29-1 and J usage is TRBJ1-5; no firm D call. V dropped 3 bases and J dropped 2 bases, with 23 bases sitting between them. The CDR3 has 18 residues. The germline V gene encodes CDR1 SQVTM and CDR2 ANQGSEA. CDR3 nucleotides: TGCAGCGTTGACGGGGAGGAGCGGGTTGTGGCTCGCAATCAGCCCCAGCATTTT. Translating it yields CSVDGEERVVARNQPQHF.

The chain joins TRBV9 to TRBJ1-2; the match to TRBD1 covers 8 bases. V gave up 0 bases and J gave up 3 bases; unmatched junction bases: 4. The CDR3 has 15 amino acids. Germline V gene sequence: CDR1 SGDLS, CDR2 YYNGEE. This CDR3 is CASSVGRGRDYGYTF. DNA for the CDR3: TGTGCCAGCAGCGTAGGCAGGGGGCGCGACTATGGCTACACCTTC. The variable domain in full, completed from reference TRBV9 and TRBJ1-2, reads DSGVTQTPKHLITATGQRVTLRCSPRSGDLSVYWYQQSLDQGLQFLIQYYNGEERAKGNILERFSAQQFPDLHSELNLSSLELGDSALYFCASSVGRGRDYGYTFGSGTRLTVV.

The V and J genes are TRBV6-1 and TRBJ2-5; possibly TRBD2 for D (6 bases). V was trimmed by 4 bases and J by 3 bases, leaving 18 bases between them. The CDR3 runs 16 residues. CDR1 and CDR2 from the germline V gene are MNHNS and SASEGT. The CDR3 loop is CASSAPTRNGKETQYF. The CDR3 nucleotides are TGTGCCAGCAGTGCCCCGACTAGGAACGGGAAAGAGACCCAGTACTTC.

The chain employs TRBV30 and TRBJ1-5; TRBD1 aligns across 9 bases. V was pared by 2 bases and J by 6 bases, with 8 bases of the junction left unmatched. This CDR3 has 15 residues. CDR1 is GTSNPN, CDR2 SVGIG, per germline (reference sequence). Here the CDR3 DNA reads TGTGCCTGGAGTAATGGGGGACAGGGAAGTCAGCCCCAGCATTTT. Its protein product is CAWSNGGQGSQPQHF.

This chain connects TRBV3-1 (or the pseudogene TRBV3-2) to TRBJ2-3; 10 positions agree with TRBD2. J was trimmed by 3 bases and V by 3 bases; bases with no gene match: 6. Germline CDR1 is LGHDT and CDR2 is YNNKEL (reference sequence). The CDR3 spans 16 residues. The CDR3 bases are TGTGCCAGCAGCCAGGGGACTAGCGCTGGGACAGATACGCAGTATTTT. Amino acid sequence: CASSQGTSAGTDTQYF.

V is TRBV28 and J is TRBJ1-5; 10 positions agree with TRBD1. V dropped 7 bases and J dropped 2; count of bases not matched to a gene: 8. The CDR3 sequence is 16 residues long. Per the germline V gene, CDR1 is MDHEN and CDR2 is SYDVKM. CDR3 region: CASNPDRGLGNQPQHF. In DNA form, the CDR3 reads TGTGCCAGCAACCCAGACAGGGGGCTTGGCAATCAGCCCCAGCATTTT.

The chain is built from TRBV12-3 or TRBV12-4 and TRBJ1-2; TRBD1 agrees at 9 bases. Trimming cost V 5 bases and J 14 bases; bases outside gene matches: 6. This CDR3 comprises 11 residues. CDR3 sequence: CASSRRQGVTF. In DNA form, the CDR3 reads TGTGCCAGCAGTCGACGACAGGGGGTGACCTTC.

The V and J genes are TRBV30 and TRBJ2-7, with 7 bases aligning to TRBD2. Unmatched junction bases numbered 6, after V lost 1 base and J lost 6 bases. Germline-derived CDR1 and CDR2 are GTSNPN and SVGIG (reference sequence). This CDR3 has 13 residues. CDR3 sequence (DNA): TGTGCCTGGAGTGACCGACTAGCAGCCGAGCAGTACTTC. Translated, it gives CAWSDRLAAEQYF.

V gene TRBV9 combines with J gene TRBJ2-7, with TRBD1 identical over 8 bases. Germline CDR1 is SGDLS and CDR2 is YYNGEE. This CDR3 is built from 16 residues. V was clipped by 0 bases and J by 2 bases; unmatched bases: 7. The CDR3 loop reads CASSVAETGGTYEQYF. In DNA form, the CDR3 reads TGTGCCAGCAGCGTAGCCGAAACAGGGGGAACCTACGAGCAGTACTTC.